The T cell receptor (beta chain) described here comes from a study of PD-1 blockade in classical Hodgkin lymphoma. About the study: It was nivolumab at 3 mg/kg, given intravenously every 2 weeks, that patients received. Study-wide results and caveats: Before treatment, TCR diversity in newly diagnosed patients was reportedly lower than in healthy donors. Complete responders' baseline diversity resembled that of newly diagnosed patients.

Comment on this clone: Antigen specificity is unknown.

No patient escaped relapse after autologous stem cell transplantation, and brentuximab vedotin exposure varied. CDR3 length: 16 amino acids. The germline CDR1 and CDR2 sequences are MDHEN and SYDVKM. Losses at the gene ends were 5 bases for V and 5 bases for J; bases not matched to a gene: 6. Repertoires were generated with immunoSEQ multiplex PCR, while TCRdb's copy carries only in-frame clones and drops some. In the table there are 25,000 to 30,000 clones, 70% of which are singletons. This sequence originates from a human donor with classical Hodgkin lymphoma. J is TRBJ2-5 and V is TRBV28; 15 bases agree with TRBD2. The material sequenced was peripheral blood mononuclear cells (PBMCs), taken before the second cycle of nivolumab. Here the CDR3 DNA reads TGTGCCAGCAGTCCTGGACTAGCGGGGGGGCGGGAGACCCAGTACTTC. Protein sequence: CASSPGLAGGRETQYF. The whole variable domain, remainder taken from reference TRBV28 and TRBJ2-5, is DVKVTQSSRYLVKRTGEKVFLECVQDMDHENMFWYRQDPGLGLRLIYFSYDVKMKEKGDIPEGYSVSREKKERFSLILESASTNQTSMYLCASSPGLAGGRETQYFGPGTRLLVL.